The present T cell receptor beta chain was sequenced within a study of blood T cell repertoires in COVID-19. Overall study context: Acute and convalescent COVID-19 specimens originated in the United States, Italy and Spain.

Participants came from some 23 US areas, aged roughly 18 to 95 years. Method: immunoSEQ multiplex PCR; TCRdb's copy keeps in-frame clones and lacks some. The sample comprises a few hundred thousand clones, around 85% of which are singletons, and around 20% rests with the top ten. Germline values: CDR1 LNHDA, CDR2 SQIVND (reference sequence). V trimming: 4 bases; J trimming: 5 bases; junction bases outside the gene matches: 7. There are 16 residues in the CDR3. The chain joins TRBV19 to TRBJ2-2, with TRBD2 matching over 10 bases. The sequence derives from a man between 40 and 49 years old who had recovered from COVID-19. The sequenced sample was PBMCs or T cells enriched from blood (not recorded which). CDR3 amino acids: CASSRGTSEETGELFF. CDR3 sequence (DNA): TGTGCCAGTAGTAGAGGGACTAGCGAGGAAACCGGGGAGCTGTTTTTT. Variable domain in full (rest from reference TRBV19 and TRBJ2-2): DGGITQSPKYLFRKEGQNVTLSCEQNLNHDAMYWYRQDPGQGLRLIYYSQIVNDFQKGDIAEGYSVSREKKESFPLTVTSAQKNPTAFYLCASSRGTSEETGELFFGEGSRLTVL.